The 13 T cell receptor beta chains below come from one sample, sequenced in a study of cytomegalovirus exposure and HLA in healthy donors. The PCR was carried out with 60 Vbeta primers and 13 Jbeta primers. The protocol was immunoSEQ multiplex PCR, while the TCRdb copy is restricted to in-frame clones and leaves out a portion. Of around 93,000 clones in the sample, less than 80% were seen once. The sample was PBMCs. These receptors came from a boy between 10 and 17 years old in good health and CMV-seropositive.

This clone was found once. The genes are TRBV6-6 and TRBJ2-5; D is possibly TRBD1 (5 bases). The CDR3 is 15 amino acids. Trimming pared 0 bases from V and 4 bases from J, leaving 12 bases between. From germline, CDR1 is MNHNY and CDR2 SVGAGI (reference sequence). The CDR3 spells CASSYSGQGRETQYF. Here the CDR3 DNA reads TGTGCCAGCAGTTACTCTGGGCAGGGTCGAGAGACCCAGTACTTC.

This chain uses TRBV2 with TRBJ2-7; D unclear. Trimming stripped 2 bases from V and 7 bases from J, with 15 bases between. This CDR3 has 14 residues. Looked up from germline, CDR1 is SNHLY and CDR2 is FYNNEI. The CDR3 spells CASSEFGQSREQYF. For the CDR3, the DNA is TGTGCCAGCAGTGAATTTGGTCAATCCCGGGAGCAGTACTTC.

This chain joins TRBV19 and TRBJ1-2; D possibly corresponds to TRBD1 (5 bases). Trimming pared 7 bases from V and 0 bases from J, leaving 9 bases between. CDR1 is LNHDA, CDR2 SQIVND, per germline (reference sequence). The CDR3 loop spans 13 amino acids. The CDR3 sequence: CASKGPANYGYTF. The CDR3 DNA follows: TGTGCCAGTAAGGGGCCTGCTAACTATGGCTACACCTTC. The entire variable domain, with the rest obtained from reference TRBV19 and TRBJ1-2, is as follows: DGGITQSPKYLFRKEGQNVTLSCEQNLNHDAMYWYRQDPGQGLRLIYYSQIVNDFQKGDIAEGYSVSREKKESFPLTVTSAQKNPTAFYLCASKGPANYGYTFGSGTRLTVV.

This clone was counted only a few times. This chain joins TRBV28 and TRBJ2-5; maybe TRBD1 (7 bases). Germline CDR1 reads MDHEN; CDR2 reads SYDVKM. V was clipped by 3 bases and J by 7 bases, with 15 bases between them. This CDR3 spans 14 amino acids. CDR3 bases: TGTGCCAGCAGTTTCGGAGGGGACAGTGCGACCCAGTACTTC. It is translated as CASSFGGDSATQYF. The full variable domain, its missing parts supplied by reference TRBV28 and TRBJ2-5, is DVKVTQSSRYLVKRTGEKVFLECVQDMDHENMFWYRQDPGLGLRLIYFSYDVKMKEKGDIPEGYSVSREKKERFSLILESASTNQTSMYLCASSFGGDSATQYFGPGTRLLVL.

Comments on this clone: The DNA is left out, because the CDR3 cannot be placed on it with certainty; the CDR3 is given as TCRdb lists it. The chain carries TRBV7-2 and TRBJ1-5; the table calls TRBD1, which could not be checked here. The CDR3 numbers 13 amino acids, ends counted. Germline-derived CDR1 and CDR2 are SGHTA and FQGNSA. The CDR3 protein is CASSIGQAVPLYF.

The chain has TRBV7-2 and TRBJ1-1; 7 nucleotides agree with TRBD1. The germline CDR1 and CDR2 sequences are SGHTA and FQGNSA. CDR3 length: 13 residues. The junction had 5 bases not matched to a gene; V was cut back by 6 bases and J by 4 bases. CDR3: CASSHQGGTEAFF. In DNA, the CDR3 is TGTGCCAGCAGTCATCAGGGGGGCACTGAAGCTTTCTTT.

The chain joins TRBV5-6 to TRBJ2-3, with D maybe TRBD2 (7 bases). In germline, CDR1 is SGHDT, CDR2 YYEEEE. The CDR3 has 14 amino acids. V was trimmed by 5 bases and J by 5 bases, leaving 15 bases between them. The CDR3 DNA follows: TGTGCCAGCAGTAATGGGGGGGCCCTAGATACGCAGTATTTT. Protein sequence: CASSNGGALDTQYF.

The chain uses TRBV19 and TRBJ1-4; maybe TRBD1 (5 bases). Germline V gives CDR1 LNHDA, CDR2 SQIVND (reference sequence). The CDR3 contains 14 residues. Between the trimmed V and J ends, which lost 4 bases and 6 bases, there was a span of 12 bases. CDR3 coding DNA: TGTGCCAGTAGTAACCAGGGAGGAGATGAAAAACTGTTTTTT. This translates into CASSNQGGDEKLFF.

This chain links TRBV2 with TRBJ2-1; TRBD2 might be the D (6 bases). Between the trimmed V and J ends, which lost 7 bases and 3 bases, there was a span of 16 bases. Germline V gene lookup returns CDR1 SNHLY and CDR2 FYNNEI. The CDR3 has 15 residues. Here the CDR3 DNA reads TGTGCCAGCACTCCAGGGCTAGCGCTCTACAATGAGCAGTTCTTC. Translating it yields CASTPGLALYNEQFF.

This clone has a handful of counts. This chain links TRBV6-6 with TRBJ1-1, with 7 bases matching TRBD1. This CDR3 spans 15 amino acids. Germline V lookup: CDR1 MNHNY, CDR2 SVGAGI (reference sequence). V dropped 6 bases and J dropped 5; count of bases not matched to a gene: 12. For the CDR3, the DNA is TGTGCCAGCAGACAACCAGACAGGGTGGGTACTGAAGCTTTCTTT. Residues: CASRQPDRVGTEAFF.

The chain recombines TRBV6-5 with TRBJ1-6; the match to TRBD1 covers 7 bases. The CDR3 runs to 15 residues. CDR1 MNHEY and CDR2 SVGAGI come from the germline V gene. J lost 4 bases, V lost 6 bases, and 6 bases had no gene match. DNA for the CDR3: TGTGCCAGCAGGCTCGTGGGACAGTATAATTCACCCCTCCACTTT. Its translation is CASRLVGQYNSPLHF.

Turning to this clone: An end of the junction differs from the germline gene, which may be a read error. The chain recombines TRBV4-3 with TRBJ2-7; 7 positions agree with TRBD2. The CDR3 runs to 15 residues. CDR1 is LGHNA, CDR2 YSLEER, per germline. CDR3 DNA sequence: TGCGCCAGCAGCCAAGCCCAGCGGGGAATTGGCGAGCAGTCCTTC. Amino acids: CASSQAQRGIGEQSF.

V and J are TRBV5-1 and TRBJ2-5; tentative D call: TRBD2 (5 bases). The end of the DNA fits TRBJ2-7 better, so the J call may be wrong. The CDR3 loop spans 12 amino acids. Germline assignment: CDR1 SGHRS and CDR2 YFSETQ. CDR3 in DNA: TGCGCCAGCAGCACGGGAAGGTACGAGCAGTACTTC. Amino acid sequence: CASSTGRYEQYF.